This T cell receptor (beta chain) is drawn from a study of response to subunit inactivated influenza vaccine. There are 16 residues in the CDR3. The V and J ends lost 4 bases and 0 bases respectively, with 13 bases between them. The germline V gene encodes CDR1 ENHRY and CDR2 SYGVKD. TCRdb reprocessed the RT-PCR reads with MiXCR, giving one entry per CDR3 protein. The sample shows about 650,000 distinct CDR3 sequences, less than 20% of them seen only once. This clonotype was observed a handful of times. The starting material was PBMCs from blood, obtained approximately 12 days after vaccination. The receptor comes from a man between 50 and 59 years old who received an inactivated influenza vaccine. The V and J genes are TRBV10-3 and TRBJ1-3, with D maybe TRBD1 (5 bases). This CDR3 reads CAISVRGRSSGNTIYF. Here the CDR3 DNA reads TGTGCCATCAGTGTAAGGGGACGGAGCTCTGGAAACACCATATATTTT.